These 20 T cell receptor beta chains share one sample of origin, sequenced in a study of T cells in Graves' hyperthyroidism and ophthalmopathy. Amplified regions were TCR beta CDR3 sequences from RNA transcripts. In the first-round RT-PCR of the TCR CDR3, the HTBI primer set was used. TCRdb called the multiplex PCR reads again in MiXCR, with one record for every CDR3 protein. The sample includes 650,000 to 800,000 distinct CDR3 sequences, 45% of them seen just once. Sequences were obtained from peripheral blood or thyroid tissue (not recorded which). These receptors all come from an adult man with Graves' disease, either hyperthyroidism or ophthalmopathy (not recorded which).

This sequence joins TRBV14 and TRBJ1-2; TRBD1 agrees at 9 bases. CDR1 and CDR2 (germline): SGHDN, FVKESK. The CDR3 runs 16 residues. V lost 1 base to trimming and J lost 2 bases; unmatched junction nucleotides: 5. CDR3 nucleotides: TGTGCCAGCAGCCAAGTCGGGACAGGGAGAAACTATGGCTACACCTTC. Translation gives CASSQVGTGRNYGYTF.

The rearrangement joins TRBV10-3 to TRBJ2-5, with a weak D call TRBD1 (5 bases). Germline-derived CDR1 and CDR2 are ENHRY and SYGVKD. V lost 3 bases and J 4 bases, leaving 18 bases between the germline ends. This CDR3 region has 16 residues. The CDR3, as DNA: TGTGCCATCAGTGATTTGCTGGGGCTAGTCGCAGAGACCCAGTACTTC. Amino acids: CAISDLLGLVAETQYF.

Worth noting for this clonotype: The junction departs from the called germline gene at one end, perhaps through a read error. V gene TRBV12-3 or TRBV12-4 combines with J gene TRBJ1-1, with a tentative D call TRBD1 (6 bases). The CDR3 is 15 residues long. The chain's CDR3 is CASSTHPGAITEAFF. The CDR3 nucleotides are TGTGCCAGCAGTACGCACCCGGGGGCAATCACTGAAGCCTTCTTT.

The J gene is TRBJ2-7, the V gene TRBV7-4; 10 bases line up with TRBD2. Germline V CDR1 and CDR2: SGHVT, SQSDAQ. Trimming cost V 5 bases and J 7 bases; bases outside gene matches: 11. The CDR3 spans 15 residues. The CDR3 sequence: CASSATSGRALEQYF. CDR3 sequence (DNA): TGTGCCAGCAGCGCCACCAGCGGGAGGGCCCTTGAGCAGTACTTC.

Only a few counts were recorded for this clonotype. This sequence may be a read error, since a much larger clone differs from it by one base. The chain couples TRBV7-9 to TRBJ2-7, with D tentatively TRBD2 (6 bases). In germline, CDR1 is SEHNR, CDR2 FQNEAQ (reference sequence). The CDR3 is 13 residues long. The V and J ends lost 6 bases and 5 bases respectively, with 14 bases between them. CDR3 amino acids: CASSVGSQDEQYF. CDR3 nucleotides: TGTGCCAGCAGTGTCGGGAGCCAGGACGAGCAGTACTTC.

The chain couples TRBV7-9 to TRBJ1-5; a weak D match, TRBD1 (6 bases). V was pared by 5 bases and J by 6 bases, with 17 bases between. Germline loops: CDR1 SEHNR, CDR2 FQNEAQ (reference sequence). The CDR3 loop spans 15 amino acids. The CDR3 region is CASSPGIGGVQPQHF. CDR3 in DNA: TGTGCCAGCAGCCCTGGAATAGGGGGGGTTCAGCCCCAGCATTTT.

This clonotype was seen a few times. The chain links TRBV7-9 to TRBJ2-2; 9 bases agree with TRBD2. In germline, CDR1 is SEHNR, CDR2 FQNEAQ (reference sequence). The CDR3 extends over 14 amino acids. Germline trimming cut 4 bases from V and 4 bases from J; bases unmatched to any gene: 1. CDR3 sequence reads: CASSSGLATGELFF. The CDR3, as DNA: TGTGCCAGCAGCTCGGGACTAGCCACCGGGGAGCTGTTTTTT.

This chain joins TRBV7-9 and TRBJ1-2; D gene uncertain. The CDR3 has 14 residues. Germline CDR1 reads SEHNR; CDR2 reads FQNEAQ (reference sequence). V lost 5 bases, J lost 4 bases, and 14 bases lay in between. The CDR3 spells CASSQGPSFYGYTF. The CDR3 DNA sequence: TGTGCCAGCAGCCAAGGCCCCAGCTTCTATGGCTACACCTTC.

This clonotype was counted a few times. The V and J genes are TRBV9 and TRBJ1-1; TRBD1 matches 9 bases. With V trimmed by 4 bases and J by 12 bases, 10 bases remained unmatched. Germline lookup yields CDR1 SGDLS and CDR2 YYNGEE. CDR3 size: 13 residues. The CDR3 nucleotides are TGTGCCAGCAGCCTCCGAACGGGACAGGGCCCTTTCTTT. It encodes CASSLRTGQGPFF. Supplemented by reference TRBV9 and TRBJ1-1, the full variable domain reads DSGVTQTPKHLITATGQRVTLRCSPRSGDLSVYWYQQSLDQGLQFLIQYYNGEERAKGNILERFSAQQFPDLHSELNLSSLELGDSALYFCASSLRTGQGPFFGQGTRLTVV.

The V and J genes are TRBV29-1 and TRBJ2-5, with 9 bases that match TRBD1. The CDR3 consists of 13 residues. J lost 2 bases, V lost 6 bases, and 4 bases had no gene match. CDR1 is SQVTM, CDR2 ANQGSEA, per germline. The CDR3: CSVPGQGQETQYF. Written as DNA, the CDR3 is TGCAGCGTCCCGGGACAGGGTCAAGAGACCCAGTACTTC.

V gene TRBV29-1 combines with J gene TRBJ1-5, with 9 bases identical to TRBD1. From germline, CDR1 is SQVTM and CDR2 ANQGSEA. The V and J ends lost 6 bases and 5 bases, in that order; junction bases with no gene match: 14. The CDR3 is made up of 16 amino acids. The CDR3 region has the DNA TGCAGCGTGCAGTACTCCGGGACAGGGATGGATCAGCCCCAGCATTTT. Translating gives CSVQYSGTGMDQPQHF.

The chain combines TRBV20-1 with TRBJ2-6; 7 nucleotides agree with TRBD2. There are 15 residues in the CDR3. Germline V gene data show CDR1 as DFQATT and CDR2 as SNEGSKA (reference sequence). Trimming removed 3 bases from V and 0 bases from J; junction bases left unmatched: 2. The CDR3 coding sequence is TGCAGTGCTAGTAGCGGGTACTCTGGGGCCAACGTCCTGACTTTC. Translating gives CSASSGYSGANVLTF.

This clonotype was recorded a few times. The V and J genes are TRBV20-1 and TRBJ2-5; the D is unclear. CDR3 length: 11 residues. V dropped 5 bases and J dropped 1 base, with 5 bases sitting between them. Germline CDR1 is DFQATT and CDR2 is SNEGSKA (reference sequence). CDR3 loop: CSAGPQETQYF. DNA of the CDR3: TGCAGTGCTGGGCCCCAAGAGACCCAGTACTTC.

This rearrangement joins TRBV7-9 to TRBJ1-1; D unclear. This CDR3 has 14 amino acids. Germline loops: CDR1 SEHNR, CDR2 FQNEAQ (reference sequence). V dropped 1 base and J dropped 4 bases, with 10 bases sitting between them. CDR3 protein: CASSLDSRVTEAFF. For the CDR3, the DNA is TGTGCCAGCAGCTTAGATAGTAGGGTCACTGAAGCTTTCTTT.

Points on this clonotype: Here the CDR3 omits its conserved ending phenylalanine or tryptophan, so a read error is the likely source. The DNA is left out, because the CDR3 cannot be placed on it with certainty; the CDR3 is given as TCRdb lists it. V gene TRBV12-3 or TRBV12-4 combines with J gene TRBJ1-3. The CDR3 has 9 residues if both end residues are counted. CDR3 sequence: CASSVFGRD.

The chain recombines TRBV19 with TRBJ2-7, with D tentatively TRBD2 (6 bases). The CDR3 sequence is 14 residues long. Trimming removed 6 bases at V and 2 bases at J, with 14 bases between. Germline V gene sequence: CDR1 LNHDA, CDR2 SQIVND (reference sequence). The CDR3 region has the DNA TGTGCCAGTAGCGCGGGGATCCGGACCTACGAGCAGTACTTC. This gives the protein CASSAGIRTYEQYF.

The chain has TRBV25-1 and TRBJ1-4; D unresolved. Germline lookup yields CDR1 MGHDK and CDR2 SYGVNS. This CDR3 is built from 13 residues. The chain's CDR3 is CARAGQGSEKLFF. In DNA form, the CDR3 reads TGTGCTAGAGCTGGCCAAGGCAGTGAAAAACTGTTTTTT.

The CDR3 is CASSPGTAGGHTEAFF. DNA for the CDR3: TGCGCCAGCAGCCCAGGGACCGCCGGGGGGCACACTGAAGCTTTCTTT. This chain links TRBV5-1 with TRBJ1-1, with TRBD1 as a possible D gene (6 bases). This CDR3 has 16 residues. Trimming pared 4 bases from V and 3 bases from J, leaving 19 bases between. Looked up from germline, CDR1 is SGHRS and CDR2 is YFSETQ. Full variable domain (remainder filled in from reference TRBV5-1 and TRBJ1-1): KAGVTQTPRYLIKTRGQQVTLSCSPISGHRSVSWYQQTPGQGLQFLFEYFSETQRNKGNFPGRFSGRQFSNSRSEMNVSTLELGDSALYLCASSPGTAGGHTEAFFGQGTRLTVV.

CDR3 in DNA: TGTGCCAGCAGCGCAACAGGTGGTGTCAATCAGCCCCAGCATTTT. Protein product: CASSATGGVNQPQHF. V is TRBV11-2 and J is TRBJ1-5; perhaps TRBD1 as D (5 bases). CDR3 length: 15 residues. Germline CDR1 and CDR2: SGHAT and FQNNGV. V lost 5 bases to trimming and J lost 3 bases, with 14 bases between them.

V usage is TRBV20-1 and J usage is TRBJ1-2, with no clear D. The germline V and J ends were trimmed by 0 bases and 0 bases, with 11 bases remaining between them. Germline CDR1 DFQATT, CDR2 SNEGSKA (reference sequence). This CDR3 contains 15 residues. CDR3 in DNA: TGCAGTGCTAGAGATGCGCAGAAAGCTAACTATGGCTACACCTTC. Its translation: CSARDAQKANYGYTF.